This T cell receptor beta chain comes out of a study of T cells in Graves' hyperthyroidism and ophthalmopathy. About the research overall: Before any treatment, at initial diagnosis, peripheral blood was collected. General study points: Ophthalmopathy got predicted by the model a median roughly 6.4 months before its onset.

The ends lost 6 bases at V and 3 bases at J; junction bases unmatched: 8. Germline V gene lookup returns CDR1 MGHDK and CDR2 SYGVNS. This CDR3 spans 15 amino acids. RNA transcripts gave rise to amplified TCR beta CDR3 regions. An initial round of RT-PCR targeting the TCR CDR3 relied on the HTBI primer set. Each CDR3 protein gets one entry after TCRdb re-called the multiplex PCR reads with MiXCR. The table lists about 700,000 distinct CDR3 sequences, 14% of them singletons. The table lists this clonotype with a few counts. Antigen: not known. The sequence came from a woman younger than 35 with Graves' hyperthyroidism. This chain links TRBV25-1 with TRBJ2-1; 7 nucleotides align to TRBD2. Sequencing was performed on blood. DNA of the CDR3: TGTGCCAGCAGGGATAGCGGGTCTCTCTACAATGAGCAGTTCTTC. It codes for CASRDSGSLYNEQFF.